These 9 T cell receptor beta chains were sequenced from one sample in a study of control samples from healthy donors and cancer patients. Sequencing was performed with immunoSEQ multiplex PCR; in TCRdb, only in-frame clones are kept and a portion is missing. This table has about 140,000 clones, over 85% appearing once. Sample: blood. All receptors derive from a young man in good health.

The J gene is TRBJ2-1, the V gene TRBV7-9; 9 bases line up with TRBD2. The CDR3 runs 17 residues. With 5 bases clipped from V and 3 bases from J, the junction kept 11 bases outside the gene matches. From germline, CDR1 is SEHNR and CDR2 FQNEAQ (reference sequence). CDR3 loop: CASSPTYRLAVYNEQFF. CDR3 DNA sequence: TGTGCCAGCAGCCCAACCTATCGACTAGCGGTCTACAATGAGCAGTTCTTC.

The CDR3 reads CASSLLGLAGEHEQYF. The CDR3 nucleotides read TGTGCCAGCAGTTTACTAGGACTAGCGGGAGAACACGAGCAGTACTTC. This chain links TRBV28 with TRBJ2-7, with 13 bases that match TRBD2. This CDR3 is 16 amino acids long. Germline values: CDR1 MDHEN, CDR2 SYDVKM. The ends lost 2 bases at V and 5 bases at J; junction bases unmatched: 6.

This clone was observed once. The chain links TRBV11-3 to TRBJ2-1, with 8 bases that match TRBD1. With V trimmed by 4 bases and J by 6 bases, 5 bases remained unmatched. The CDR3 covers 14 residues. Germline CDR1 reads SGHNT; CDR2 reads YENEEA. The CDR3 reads CASSSSGTGNEQFF. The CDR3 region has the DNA TGTGCCAGCAGCTCCTCCGGGACAGGCAATGAGCAGTTCTTC. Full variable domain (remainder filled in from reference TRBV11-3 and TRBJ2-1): EAGVVQSPRYKIIEKKQPVAFWCNPISGHNTLYWYLQNLGQGPELLIRYENEEAVDDSQLPKDRFSAERLKGVDSTLKIQPAELGDSAVYLCASSSSGTGNEQFFGPGTRLTVL.

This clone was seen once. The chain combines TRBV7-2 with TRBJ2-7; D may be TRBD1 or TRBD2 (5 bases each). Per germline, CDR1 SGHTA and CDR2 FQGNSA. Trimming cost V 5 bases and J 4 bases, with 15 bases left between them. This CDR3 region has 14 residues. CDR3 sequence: CASSPDWGSYEQYF. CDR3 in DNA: TGTGCCAGCAGCCCTGATTGGGGGAGTTACGAGCAGTACTTC.

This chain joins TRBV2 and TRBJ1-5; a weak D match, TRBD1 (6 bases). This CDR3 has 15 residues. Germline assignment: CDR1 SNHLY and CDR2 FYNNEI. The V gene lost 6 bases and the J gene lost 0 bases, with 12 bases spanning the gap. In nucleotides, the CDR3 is TGTGCCAGCAGCACGACAGGCTATAGCAATCAGCCCCAGCATTTT. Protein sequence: CASSTTGYSNQPQHF.

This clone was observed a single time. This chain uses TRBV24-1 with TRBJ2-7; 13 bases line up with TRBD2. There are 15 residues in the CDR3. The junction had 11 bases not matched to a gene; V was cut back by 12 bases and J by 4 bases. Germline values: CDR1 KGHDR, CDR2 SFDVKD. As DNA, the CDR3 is TGTGCCGCCTTACCCGGGACTAGCGGGAAATACGAGCAGTACTTC. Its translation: CAALPGTSGKYEQYF.

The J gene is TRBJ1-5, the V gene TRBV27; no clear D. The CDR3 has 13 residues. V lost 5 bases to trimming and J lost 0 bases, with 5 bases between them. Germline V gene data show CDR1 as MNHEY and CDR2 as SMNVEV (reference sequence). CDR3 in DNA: TGTGCCAGCAGTCGACATAGCAATCAGCCCCAGCATTTT. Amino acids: CASSRHSNQPQHF.

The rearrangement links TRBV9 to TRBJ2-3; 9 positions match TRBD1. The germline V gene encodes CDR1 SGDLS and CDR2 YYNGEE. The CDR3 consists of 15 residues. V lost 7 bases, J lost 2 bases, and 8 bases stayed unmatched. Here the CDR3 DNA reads TGTGCCAGCGGGGGGACAGGGCGCGACACAGATACGCAGTATTTT. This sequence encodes CASGGTGRDTDTQYF.

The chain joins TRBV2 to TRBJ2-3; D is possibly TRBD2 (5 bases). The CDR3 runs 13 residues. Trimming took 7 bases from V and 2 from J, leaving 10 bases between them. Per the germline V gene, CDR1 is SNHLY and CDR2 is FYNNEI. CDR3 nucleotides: TGTGCCAGCACTGTCGGGAACACAGATACGCAGTATTTT. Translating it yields CASTVGNTDTQYF.